These 14 T cell receptor beta chains originate from one sample sequenced in a study of cytomegalovirus exposure and HLA in healthy donors. Amplification used 60 Vbeta primers and 13 Jbeta primers. Here immunoSEQ multiplex PCR was the method, and the copy in TCRdb shows in-frame clones only, minus some. The table gives fewer than 200,000 clones; the top ten clones make up 1% to 1.5% of it. The specimen was PBMCs. All receptors derive from a woman aged 60-70 years in good health and CMV-seronegative.

The rearrangement uses TRBV6-1 and TRBJ2-5; a weak D match, TRBD1 (5 bases). Between the trimmed V and J ends, which lost 0 bases and 5 bases, there was a span of 13 bases. The germline V gene has CDR1 MNHNS and CDR2 SASEGT. The CDR3 covers 15 residues. This CDR3 reads CASSEAQGGGETQYF. The CDR3, as DNA: TGTGCCAGCAGTGAAGCTCAGGGCGGCGGTGAGACCCAGTACTTC.

This chain connects TRBV14 to TRBJ2-7; perhaps TRBD2 as D (5 bases). Germline V gene lookup returns CDR1 SGHDN and CDR2 FVKESK. V dropped 3 bases and J dropped 7 bases, with 10 bases sitting between them. This CDR3 has 12 amino acids. CDR3 DNA sequence: TGTGCCAGCAGCCATCCGAGAGGGGAGCAGTACTTC. This translates into CASSHPRGEQYF.

This chain connects TRBV27 to TRBJ2-4; TRBD1 matches at 7 bases. There are 19 residues in the CDR3. V trimming: 5 bases; J trimming: 0 bases; junction bases outside the gene matches: 16. Germline CDR1 MNHEY, CDR2 SMNVEV (reference sequence). DNA for the CDR3: TGTGCCAGCAGTCGGACATTCCTAGACAGGGAACTAGCCAAAAACATTCAGTACTTC. The encoded protein is CASSRTFLDRELAKNIQYF.

As concerns this clone: The same CDR3 also results from other DNA sequences found in this sample. This chain uses TRBV10-3 with TRBJ2-5, with D tentatively TRBD2 (7 bases). Germline V gene data show CDR1 as ENHRY and CDR2 as SYGVKD. V was clipped by 8 bases and J by 2 bases, with 12 bases between them. The CDR3 totals 13 residues. CDR3 sequence: CAIGGGLQETQYF. As DNA, the CDR3 is TGTGCCATCGGCGGGGGCCTTCAAGAGACCCAGTACTTC.

The CDR3 here is CASSAGGIFTEAFF. The DNA for the CDR3 is TGCGCCAGCAGCGCAGGCGGGATTTTCACTGAAGCTTTCTTT. The V and J genes are TRBV5-1 and TRBJ1-1; D remains ambiguous. The CDR3 covers 14 residues. Trimming pared 4 bases from V and 4 bases from J, leaving 14 bases between. The germline CDR1 and CDR2 sequences are SGHRS and YFSETQ.

The V call is TRBV7-9, the J call TRBJ2-7; TRBD2 aligns across 10 bases. CDR1 SEHNR and CDR2 FQNEAQ come from the germline V gene (reference sequence). The trim removed 3 bases at V and 7 bases at J, leaving 12 bases unmatched. CDR3 size: 16 residues. The CDR3 spells CASSFGLAGGGREQYF. DNA of the CDR3: TGTGCCAGCAGCTTCGGTTTAGCGGGAGGAGGTCGGGAGCAGTACTTC.

The chain carries TRBV11-2 and TRBJ1-1, with TRBD1 matching over 9 bases. The V gene end was trimmed by 1 base and the J gene end by 1 base; junction bases not matched to a gene: 4. The V gene's germline CDR1 is SGHAT and CDR2 FQNNGV. The CDR3 covers 16 residues. The DNA of the CDR3 is TGTGCCAGCAGCTTAGCCGGGACAGGGCAGAACACTGAAGCTTTCTTT. Translated, it gives CASSLAGTGQNTEAFF.

The gene calls are TRBV7-9 and TRBJ2-3; D call uncertain. Germline assignment: CDR1 SEHNR and CDR2 FQNEAQ (reference sequence). There are 11 residues in the CDR3. V was pared by 5 bases and J by 2 bases, with 2 bases between. CDR3 protein: CASSLTDTQYF. The DNA for the CDR3 is TGTGCCAGCAGCCTCACAGATACGCAGTATTTT. Complete variable domain (other parts from reference TRBV7-9 and TRBJ2-3): DTGVSQNPRHKITKRGQNVTFRCDPISEHNRLYWYRQTLGQGPEFLTYFQNEAQLEKSRLLSDRFSAERPKGSFSTLEIQRTEQGDSAMYLCASSLTDTQYFGPGTRLTVL.

The rearrangement links TRBV20-1 to TRBJ1-1, with D tentatively TRBD1 (5 bases). In germline, CDR1 is DFQATT, CDR2 SNEGSKA (reference sequence). The CDR3 runs 11 residues. Trimming stripped 3 bases from V and 7 bases from J, with 9 bases between. The CDR3 region has the DNA TGCAGTGCTAGGCAGGACATTGAAGCTTTCTTT. Protein sequence: CSARQDIEAFF.

The chain carries TRBV7-8 and TRBJ1-5; a weak D match, TRBD1 (6 bases). Trimming took off 1 base at V and 5 bases at J, with 12 bases between the two ends. Germline values: CDR1 SGHVS, CDR2 FQNEAQ. This CDR3 region has 15 residues. The DNA of the CDR3 is TGTGCCAGCAGCTTAGGCAGGGGCGGCCATCAGCCCCAGCATTTT. Protein sequence: CASSLGRGGHQPQHF. Full variable domain (outside the CDR3, taken from reference TRBV7-8 and TRBJ1-5): GAGVSQSPRYKVAKRGQDVALRCDPISGHVSLFWYQQALGQGPEFLTYFQNEAQLDKSGLPSDRFFAERPEGSVSTLKIQRTQQEDSAVYLCASSLGRGGHQPQHFGDGTRLSIL.

The chain recombines TRBV4-3 with TRBJ2-7; possible D gene TRBD1, 6 bases. The germline V gene has CDR1 LGHNA and CDR2 YSLEER. V was clipped by 1 base and J by 3 bases, with 16 bases between them. CDR3 size: 16 residues. CDR3 nucleotides: TGCGCCAGCAGCCAAGCCTGGGAACAGGGAAGCTACGAGCAGTACTTC. Translating gives CASSQAWEQGSYEQYF.

This chain uses TRBV7-9 with TRBJ1-1; D may be TRBD1 (6 bases). Germline loops: CDR1 SEHNR, CDR2 FQNEAQ (reference sequence). V was shortened by 5 bases and J by 1 base, with 14 bases between the two germline ends. This CDR3 is built from 15 residues. CDR3 amino acids: CASSPYGQRNTEAFF. CDR3 DNA sequence: TGTGCCAGCAGCCCGTACGGACAGAGGAACACTGAAGCTTTCTTT.

The rearrangement uses TRBV5-4 and TRBJ2-6, with 12 nucleotides matching TRBD2. Germline loops: CDR1 SGHNT, CDR2 YYREEE (reference sequence). The V segment lost 4 bases and the J segment 3 bases; nucleotides outside the gene matches: 5. The CDR3 length is 17 residues. CDR3 DNA sequence: TGTGCCAGCAGCCCATCTAGCGGGGGGGATGGGGCCAACGTCCTGACTTTC. Amino acids: CASSPSSGGDGANVLTF.

The rearrangement joins TRBV9 to TRBJ2-5, with D maybe TRBD1 (5 bases). Germline V gene data show CDR1 as SGDLS and CDR2 as YYNGEE. V was pared by 0 bases and J by 3 bases, with 9 bases between. CDR3 length equals 14 residues. The CDR3 DNA reads as TGTGCCAGCAGCGTAGGGGCAGGGAAAGAGACCCAGTACTTC. Residues: CASSVGAGKETQYF.